This TCR beta chain is drawn from a study of control samples from healthy donors and cancer patients. Trimming took off 2 bases at V and 1 base at J, with 8 bases between the two ends. This CDR3 has 13 residues. From germline, CDR1 is GTSNPN and CDR2 SVGIG (reference sequence). Sequencing used immunoSEQ multiplex PCR; TCRdb keeps in-frame clones, though not all of them. The sample yields about 50,000 clones, 94% seen once. Sequenced: blood. The source of this sequence is a man aged 25-45 years in good health. The chain has TRBV30 and TRBJ1-1, with D perhaps TRBD1 (5 bases). This CDR3 reads CAWSYQGNTEAFF. Written as DNA, the CDR3 is TGTGCCTGGAGTTACCAGGGGAACACTGAAGCTTTCTTT. Full variable domain (outside the CDR3, taken from reference TRBV30 and TRBJ1-1): SQTIHQWPATLVQPVGSPLSLECTVEGTSNPNLYWYRQAAGRGLQLLFYSVGIGQISSEVPQNLSASRPQDRQFILSSKKLLLSDSGFYLCAWSYQGNTEAFFGQGTRLTVV.